This T cell receptor (beta chain) was captured in a study of T cells in Graves' hyperthyroidism and ophthalmopathy. This clonotype was observed a handful of times. Exclusions: uncontrolled infection, other autoimmune disease, pregnancy, lactation. Each 10 ml fresh peripheral blood draw supplied the PBMCs. Researchers took RNA transcripts and amplified the TCR beta CDR3 regions from them. Researchers ran a first-round RT-PCR on the TCR CDR3 using the HTBI primer set. TCRdb analysed the multiplex PCR reads with MiXCR anew, one entry per CDR3 protein. The sample lists a few hundred thousand distinct CDR3 sequences, around 13% occurring once. Germline V gives CDR1 SGHKS, CDR2 YYEKEE (reference sequence). CDR3 length equals 15 residues. After removal of 0 bases from V and 15 bases from J, the junction contained 15 bases not matched to a gene.

The sequence was obtained from a woman between 35 and 50 years old with Graves' ophthalmopathy. Sequenced: blood. This sequence joins TRBV5-5 and TRBJ2-1, with TRBD2 identical over 7 bases. The CDR3 sequence is CASSLDPGLLMEWFF. As DNA, the CDR3 is TGTGCCAGCAGCTTGGATCCGGGACTACTTATGGAGTGGTTCTTC.